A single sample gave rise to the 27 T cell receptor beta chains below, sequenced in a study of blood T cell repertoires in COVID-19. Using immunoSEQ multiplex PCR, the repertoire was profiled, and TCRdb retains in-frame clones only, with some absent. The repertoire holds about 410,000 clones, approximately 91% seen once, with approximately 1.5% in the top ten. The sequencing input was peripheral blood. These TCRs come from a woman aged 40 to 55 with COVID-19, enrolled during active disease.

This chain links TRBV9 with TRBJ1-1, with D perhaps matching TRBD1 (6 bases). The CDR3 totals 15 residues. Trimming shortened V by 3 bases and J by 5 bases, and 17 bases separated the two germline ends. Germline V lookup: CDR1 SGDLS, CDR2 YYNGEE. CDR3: CASSEGGGVLTEAFF. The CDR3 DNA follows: TGTGCCAGCAGCGAAGGAGGGGGGGTTTTGACTGAAGCTTTCTTT.

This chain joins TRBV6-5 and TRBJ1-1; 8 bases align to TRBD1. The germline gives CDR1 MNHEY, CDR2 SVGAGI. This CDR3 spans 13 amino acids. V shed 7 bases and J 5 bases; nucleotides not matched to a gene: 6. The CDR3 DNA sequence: TGTGCCAGCACGCGGACAGGGAGGACTGAAGCTTTCTTT. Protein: CASTRTGRTEAFF.

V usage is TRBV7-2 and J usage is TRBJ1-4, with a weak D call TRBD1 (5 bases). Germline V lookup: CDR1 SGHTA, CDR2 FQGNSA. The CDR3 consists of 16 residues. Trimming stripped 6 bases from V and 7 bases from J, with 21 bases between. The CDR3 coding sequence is TGTGCCAGCAGTTTCCTCACCGGGACTATGGGTGAAAAACTGTTTTTT. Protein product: CASSFLTGTMGEKLFF.

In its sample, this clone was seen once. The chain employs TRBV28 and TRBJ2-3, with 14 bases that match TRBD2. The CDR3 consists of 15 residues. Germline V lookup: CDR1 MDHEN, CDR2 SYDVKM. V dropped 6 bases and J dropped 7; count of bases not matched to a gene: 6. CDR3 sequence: CASSPTSGRAYTQYF. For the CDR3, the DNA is TGTGCCAGCAGCCCGACTAGCGGGAGGGCCTATACGCAGTATTTT.

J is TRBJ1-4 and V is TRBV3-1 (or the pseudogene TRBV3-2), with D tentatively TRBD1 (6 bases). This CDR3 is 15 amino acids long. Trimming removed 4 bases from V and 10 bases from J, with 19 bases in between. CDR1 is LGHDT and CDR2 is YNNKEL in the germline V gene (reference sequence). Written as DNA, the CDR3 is TGTGCCAGCAGCCTCGAACGGGGAAAAGGGGGAAAACTGTTTTTT. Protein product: CASSLERGKGGKLFF.

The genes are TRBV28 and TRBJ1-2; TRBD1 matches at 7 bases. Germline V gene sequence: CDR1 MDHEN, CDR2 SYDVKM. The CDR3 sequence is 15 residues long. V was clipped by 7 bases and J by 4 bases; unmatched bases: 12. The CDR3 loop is CASTILAGGIYGYTF. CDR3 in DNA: TGTGCCAGCACCATTCTGGCAGGGGGGATCTATGGCTACACCTTC.

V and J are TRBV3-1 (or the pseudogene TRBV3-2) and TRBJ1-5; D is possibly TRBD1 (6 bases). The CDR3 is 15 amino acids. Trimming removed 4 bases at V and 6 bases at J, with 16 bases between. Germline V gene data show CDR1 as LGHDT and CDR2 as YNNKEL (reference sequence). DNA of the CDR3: TGTGCCAGCAGCCCAACCGGGGGCGGGGGTCAGCCCCAGCATTTT. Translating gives CASSPTGGGGQPQHF.

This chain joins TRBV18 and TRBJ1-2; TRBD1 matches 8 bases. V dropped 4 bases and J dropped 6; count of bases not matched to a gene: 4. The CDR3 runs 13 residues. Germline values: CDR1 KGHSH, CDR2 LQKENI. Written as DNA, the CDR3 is TGTGCCAGCTCACAGGGACAGGTCAATGGCTACACCTTC. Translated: CASSQGQVNGYTF. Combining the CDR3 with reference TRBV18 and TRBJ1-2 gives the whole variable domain NAGVMQNPRHLVRRRGQEARLRCSPMKGHSHVYWYRQLPEEGLKFMVYLQKENIIDESGMPKERFSAEFPKEGPSILRIQQVVRGDSAAYFCASSQGQVNGYTFGSGTRLTVV.

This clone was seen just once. This CDR3 reads CASSLSGGSVSPLHF. In nucleotides, the CDR3 is TGTGCCAGCAGTTTATCGGGGGGGAGCGTTTCACCCCTCCACTTT. The genes are TRBV27 and TRBJ1-6; TRBD1 is a possible D gene (5 bases). The CDR3 consists of 15 residues. Germline CDR1 reads MNHEY; CDR2 reads SMNVEV (reference sequence). The ends were cut back, 0 bases at V and 9 bases at J, with 12 bases in the middle.

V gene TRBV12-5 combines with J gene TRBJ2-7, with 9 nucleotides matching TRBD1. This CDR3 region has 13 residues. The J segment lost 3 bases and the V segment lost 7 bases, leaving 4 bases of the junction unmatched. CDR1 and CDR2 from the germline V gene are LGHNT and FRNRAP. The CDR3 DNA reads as TGTGCTAGTGCCATGACAGGGGGCTACGAGCAGTACTTC. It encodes CASAMTGGYEQYF.

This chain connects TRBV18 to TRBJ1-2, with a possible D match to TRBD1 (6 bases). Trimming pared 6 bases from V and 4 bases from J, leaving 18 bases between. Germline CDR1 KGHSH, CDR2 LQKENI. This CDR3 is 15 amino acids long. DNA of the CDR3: TGTGCCAGCTCCCGGGACACAGGGACCACCTATGGCTACACCTTC. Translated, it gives CASSRDTGTTYGYTF.

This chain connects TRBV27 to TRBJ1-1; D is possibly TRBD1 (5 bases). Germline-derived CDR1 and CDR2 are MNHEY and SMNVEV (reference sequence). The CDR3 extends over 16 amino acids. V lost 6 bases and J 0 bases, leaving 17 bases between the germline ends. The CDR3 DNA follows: TGTGCCAGCAGACGAAGAACAGGAGACGTGAACACTGAAGCTTTCTTT. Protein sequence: CASRRRTGDVNTEAFF.

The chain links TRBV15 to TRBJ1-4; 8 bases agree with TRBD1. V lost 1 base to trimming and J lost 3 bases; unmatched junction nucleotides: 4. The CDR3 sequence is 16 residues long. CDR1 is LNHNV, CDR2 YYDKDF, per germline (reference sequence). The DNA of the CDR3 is TGTGCCACCAGCAGAGGTCAGGGGGCGGCTAATGAAAAACTGTTTTTT. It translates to CATSRGQGAANEKLFF.

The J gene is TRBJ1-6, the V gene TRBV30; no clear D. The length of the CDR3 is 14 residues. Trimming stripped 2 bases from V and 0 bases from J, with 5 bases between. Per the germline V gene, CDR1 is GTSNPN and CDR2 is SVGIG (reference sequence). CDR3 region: CAWSTASYNSPLHF. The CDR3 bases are TGTGCCTGGAGTACAGCCTCCTATAATTCACCCCTCCACTTT.

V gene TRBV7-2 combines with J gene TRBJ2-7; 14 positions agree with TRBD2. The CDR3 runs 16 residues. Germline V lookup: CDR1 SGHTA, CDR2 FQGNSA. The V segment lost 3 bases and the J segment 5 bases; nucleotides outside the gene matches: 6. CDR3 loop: CASSFRLAGGPHEQYF. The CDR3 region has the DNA TGTGCCAGCAGCTTTCGACTAGCGGGAGGGCCCCACGAGCAGTACTTC.

CDR3 DNA: TGTGCCAGCAACCCAACCCCTCCGGGGCCCCAGCATTTT. Residues: CASNPTPPGPQHF. The rearrangement links TRBV6-6 to TRBJ1-5; D remains ambiguous. Between the trimmed V and J ends, which lost 7 bases and 9 bases, there was a span of 16 bases. The CDR3 contains 13 residues. Germline-derived CDR1 and CDR2 are MNHNY and SVGAGI (reference sequence).

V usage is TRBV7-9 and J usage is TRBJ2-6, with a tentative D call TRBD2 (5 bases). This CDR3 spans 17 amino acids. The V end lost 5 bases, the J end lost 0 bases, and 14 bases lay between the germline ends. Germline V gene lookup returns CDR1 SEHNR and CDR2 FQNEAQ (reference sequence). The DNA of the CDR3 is TGTGCCAGCAGCCACGGGGTGCCGAGCTCTGGGGCCAACGTCCTGACTTTC. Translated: CASSHGVPSSGANVLTF.

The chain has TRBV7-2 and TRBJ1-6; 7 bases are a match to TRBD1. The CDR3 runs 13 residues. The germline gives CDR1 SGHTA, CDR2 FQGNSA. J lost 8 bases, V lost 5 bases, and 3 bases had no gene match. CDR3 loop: CASSPGQYSPLHF. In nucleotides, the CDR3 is TGTGCCAGCAGCCCGGGACAGTATTCACCCCTCCACTTT.

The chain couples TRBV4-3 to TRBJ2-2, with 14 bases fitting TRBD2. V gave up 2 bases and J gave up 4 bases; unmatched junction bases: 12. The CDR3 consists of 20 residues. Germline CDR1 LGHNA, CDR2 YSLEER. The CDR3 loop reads CASSQRGTSGSWESTGELFF. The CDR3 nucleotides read TGCGCCAGCAGCCAAAGGGGGACTAGCGGGAGCTGGGAGTCCACCGGGGAGCTGTTTTTT.

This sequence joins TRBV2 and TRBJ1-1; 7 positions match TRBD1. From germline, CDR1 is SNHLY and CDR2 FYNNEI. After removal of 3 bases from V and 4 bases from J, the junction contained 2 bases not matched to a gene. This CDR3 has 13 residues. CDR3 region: CASSDDRVTEAFF. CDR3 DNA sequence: TGTGCCAGCAGTGACGACAGGGTCACTGAAGCTTTCTTT.

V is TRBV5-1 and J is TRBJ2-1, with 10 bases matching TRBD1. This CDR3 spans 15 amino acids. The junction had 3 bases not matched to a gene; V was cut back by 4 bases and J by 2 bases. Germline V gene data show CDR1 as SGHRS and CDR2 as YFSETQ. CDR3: CASSSDRGPYNEQFF. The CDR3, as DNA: TGCGCCAGCAGCAGTGACAGGGGGCCCTACAATGAGCAGTTCTTC.

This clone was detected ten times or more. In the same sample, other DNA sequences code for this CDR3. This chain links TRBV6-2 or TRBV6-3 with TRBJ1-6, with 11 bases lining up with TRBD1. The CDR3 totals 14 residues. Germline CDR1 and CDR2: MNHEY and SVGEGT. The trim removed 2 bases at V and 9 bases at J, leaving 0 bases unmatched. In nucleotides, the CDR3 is TGTGCCAGCAGTTACGGACAGGGGGCTTCACCCCTCCACTTT. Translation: CASSYGQGASPLHF.

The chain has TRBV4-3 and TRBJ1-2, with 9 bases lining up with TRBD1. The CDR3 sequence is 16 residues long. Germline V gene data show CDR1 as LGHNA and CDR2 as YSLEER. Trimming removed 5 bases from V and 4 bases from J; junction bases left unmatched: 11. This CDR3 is CASSWTITGGGYGYTF. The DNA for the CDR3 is TGCGCCAGCAGCTGGACCATTACAGGGGGCGGCTATGGCTACACCTTC.

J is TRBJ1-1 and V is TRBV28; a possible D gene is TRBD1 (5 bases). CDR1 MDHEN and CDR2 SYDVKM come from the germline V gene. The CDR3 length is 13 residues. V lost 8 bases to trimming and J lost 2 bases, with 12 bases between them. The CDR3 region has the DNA TGTGCCAGCCCCTCCCAGGGTAACACTGAAGCTTTCTTT. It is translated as CASPSQGNTEAFF.

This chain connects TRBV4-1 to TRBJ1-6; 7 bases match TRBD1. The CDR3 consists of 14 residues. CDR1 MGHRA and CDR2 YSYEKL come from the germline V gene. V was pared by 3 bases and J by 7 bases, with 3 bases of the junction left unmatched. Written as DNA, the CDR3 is TGCGCCAGCAGCCAGGGACAGATAAATTCACCCCTCCACTTT. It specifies CASSQGQINSPLHF.

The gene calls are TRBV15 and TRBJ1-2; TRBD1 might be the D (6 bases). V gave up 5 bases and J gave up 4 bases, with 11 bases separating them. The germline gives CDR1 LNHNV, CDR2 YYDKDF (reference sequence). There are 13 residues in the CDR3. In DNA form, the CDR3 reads TGTGCCACCAGCGTAAGGACAGCCTATGGCTACACCTTC. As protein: CATSVRTAYGYTF.

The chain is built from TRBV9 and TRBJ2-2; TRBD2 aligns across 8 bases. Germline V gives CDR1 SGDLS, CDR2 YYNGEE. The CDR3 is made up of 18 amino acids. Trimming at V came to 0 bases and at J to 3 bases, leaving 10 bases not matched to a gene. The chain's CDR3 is CASSVAPRGGGHTGELFF. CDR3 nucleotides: TGTGCCAGCAGCGTAGCCCCTCGGGGGGGAGGGCACACCGGGGAGCTGTTTTTT.